The rows below give T cell receptor beta chains drawn from one sample of a study of regulatory T cells in long-lasting Graves disease. TCRdb independently ran MiXCR on the multiplex PCR reads; one entry per CDR3 protein. This table holds a few hundred thousand distinct CDR3 sequences, around 20% found once. Sample: peripheral blood mononuclear cells (PBMCs), taken at new diagnosis, from a patient treated with antithyroid drugs. These receptor sequences come from a female donor with Graves disease. Each CDR3 is given with its conserved first and last residue. Fields, in order: V gene, J gene, CDR3 protein.

>TRBV7-2|TRBJ2-5
CASSWSGRVEETQYF
>TRBV25-1|TRBJ2-1
CASSGSGTAYEQFF
>TRBV7-8|TRBJ2-3
CASSRSLLAPRTDTQYF
>TRBV29-1|TRBJ2-5
CSVDGAYQETQYF
>TRBV6-2/TRBV6-3|TRBJ2-5
CASRGLAAQETQYF
>TRBV12-3/TRBV12-4|TRBJ1-4
CASSLALTGQKLFF
>TRBV28|TRBJ1-1
CASSMPGQGVEAFF
>TRBV11-2|TRBJ2-4
CASSFVQNIQYF
>TRBV25-1|TRBJ2-7
CASSTSYEQYF
>TRBV14|TRBJ2-1
CASSLVTLAYNEQFF
>TRBV7-7|TRBJ1-2
CASSSRNGYTF
>TRBV19|TRBJ1-2
CASRTVTNYGYTF
>TRBV2|TRBJ1-4
CASSRQGSGLFF
>TRBV10-3|TRBJ2-7
CAISESVSGAYEQYF
>TRBV19|TRBJ1-4
CASSIERQANEKLFF
>TRBV5-5|TRBJ2-7
CASSSGLTTYEQYF
>TRBV15|TRBJ2-1
CATSPVAEGYNEQFF
>TRBV9|TRBJ2-5
CASSTDGGAEETQYF
>TRBV27|TRBJ2-3
CASSPDRRSTNTQYF
>TRBV20-1|TRBJ1-5
CSGQLQPNQPQHF
>TRBV7-9|TRBJ2-1
CASSSSGVSYNEQFF
>TRBV12-3/TRBV12-4|TRBJ2-1
CASRLAGGPENEQFF
>TRBV5-5|TRBJ1-2
CASSLVVGDRGYTF
>TRBV11-2|TRBJ2-6
CASSLTSGANVLTF
>TRBV28|TRBJ2-2
CASLAGNTGELFF
>TRBV29-1|TRBJ2-5
CSVALAGGQETQYF
>TRBV2|TRBJ1-6
CASSVYRGPNSPLHF
>TRBV11-3|TRBJ2-7
CASSLGGKPYEQYF
>TRBV7-9|TRBJ2-6
CASSLKVSGANVLTF